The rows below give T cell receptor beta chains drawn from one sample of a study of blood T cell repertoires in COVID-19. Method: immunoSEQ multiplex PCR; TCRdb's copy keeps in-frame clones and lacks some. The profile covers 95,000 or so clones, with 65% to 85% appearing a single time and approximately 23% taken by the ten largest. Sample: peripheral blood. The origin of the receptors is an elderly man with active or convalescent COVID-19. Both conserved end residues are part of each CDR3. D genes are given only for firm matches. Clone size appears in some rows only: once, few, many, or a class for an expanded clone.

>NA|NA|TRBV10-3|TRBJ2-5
TGTGCCATCAGTGACAGGGATCCAGGGACCCAGTACTTC
CAISDRDPGTQYF
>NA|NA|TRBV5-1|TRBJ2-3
TGCGCCAGCAGCCGCGGAGCCGCAGATACGCAGTATTTT
CASSRGAADTQYF
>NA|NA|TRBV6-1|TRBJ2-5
TGTGCCAGCAGTGAAGGTGGGCACCAAGAGACCCAGTACTTC
CASSEGGHQETQYF
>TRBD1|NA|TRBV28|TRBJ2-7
TGTGCCAGCAGTATCGGACAGGGCCAGGAGCAGTACTTC
CASSIGQGQEQYF
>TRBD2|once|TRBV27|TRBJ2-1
TGTGCCAGCAGTTCCCTCCGGCTAGCGGGGTACAATGAGCAGTTCTTC
CASSSLRLAGYNEQFF
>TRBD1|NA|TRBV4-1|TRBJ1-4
TGCGCCAGCAGCCCCGGACAGGCTAATGAAAAACTGTTTTTT
CASSPGQANEKLFF
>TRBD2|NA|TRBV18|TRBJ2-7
TGTGCCAGCTCACCCAGCGGGGCTACCTACGAGCAGTACTTC
CASSPSGATYEQYF
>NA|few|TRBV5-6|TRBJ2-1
TGTGCCAGCAGCTTAACTCGCAATGAGCAGTTCTTC
CASSLTRNEQFF
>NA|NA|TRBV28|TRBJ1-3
TGTGCCAGCAGTTTTTGGAGGGCGGGTTCTGGAAACACCATATATTTT
CASSFWRAGSGNTIYF
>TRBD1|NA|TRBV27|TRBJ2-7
TGTGCCAGCGTTAGGGGGCGCGAGCAGTACTTC
CASVRGREQYF
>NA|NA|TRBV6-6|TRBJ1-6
TGTGCCAGCAGTTACTCCCCTGAGGTTAATTCACCCCTCCACTTT
CASSYSPEVNSPLHF
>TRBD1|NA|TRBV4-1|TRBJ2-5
TGCGCCAGCAGCCAGGGGTCAGGGGGCCTTAGTGAGACCCAGTACTTC
CASSQGSGGLSETQYF
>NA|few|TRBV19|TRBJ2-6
TGTGCCAGTATGGGGTGGGGGGACTCTGGGGCCAACGTCCTGACTTTC
CASMGWGDSGANVLTF
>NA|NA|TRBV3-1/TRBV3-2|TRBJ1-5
TGTGCCAGCAGCCTACCGGGGGTCAATCAGCCCCAGCATTTT
CASSLPGVNQPQHF
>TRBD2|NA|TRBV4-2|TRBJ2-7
TGTGCCAGCAGCCCCTTCGGTACTAGCGGAATCTACGAGCAGTACTTC
CASSPFGTSGIYEQYF
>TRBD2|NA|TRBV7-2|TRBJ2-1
TGTGCCAGCAGCCAACGGACTAGCGGGGTGCAGAGCTCCTACAATGAGCAGTTCTTC
CASSQRTSGVQSSYNEQFF
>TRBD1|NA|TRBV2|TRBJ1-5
TGTGCCAGCAGTCAGGGGGGCAATCAGCCCCAGCATTTT
CASSQGGNQPQHF
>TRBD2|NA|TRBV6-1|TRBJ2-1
TGTGCCAGCAGTGAACTCGCGGGGGGGGTCAATGAGCAGTTCTTC
CASSELAGGVNEQFF
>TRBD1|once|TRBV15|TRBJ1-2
TGTGCCACCAGCAGGGGGGACAGTCTTAACTATGGCTACACCTTC
CATSRGDSLNYGYTF
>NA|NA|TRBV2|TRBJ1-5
TGTGCCAGCAGTCACGACAGATTAAATCAGCCCCAGCATTTT
CASSHDRLNQPQHF
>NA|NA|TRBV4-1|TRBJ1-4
TGCGCCAGCAGCCTCCGGACGGGGGAAAAACTGTTTTTT
CASSLRTGEKLFF
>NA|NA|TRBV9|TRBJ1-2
TGTGCCAGCAGCAGACAGACACTACCCTATGGCTACACCTTC
CASSRQTLPYGYTF
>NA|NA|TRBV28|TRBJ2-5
TGTGCCAGCAGTTTCGGGACTGCCAGGAAGACCCAGTACTTC
CASSFGTARKTQYF
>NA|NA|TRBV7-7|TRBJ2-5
TGTGCTAGCAGCCCGGGGTCTACCAAGGAGACCCAGTACTTC
CASSPGSTKETQYF
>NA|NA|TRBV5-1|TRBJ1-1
TGCGCCAGCAGCTGGAGCGCAGCGAACACTGAAGCTTTCTTT
CASSWSAANTEAFF
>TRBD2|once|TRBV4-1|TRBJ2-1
TGCGCCAGCAGCCAAGATGTATTAGCGGGGGTGCAGTTCTTC
CASSQDVLAGVQFF
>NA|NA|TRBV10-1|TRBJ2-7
TGCGCCAGCAGTGAGGATCCGGCTAGCTCCTACGAGCAGTACTTC
CASSEDPASSYEQYF
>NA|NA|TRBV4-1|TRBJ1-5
TGCGCCAGCAGCCAAGAAGGAGGGTCCTTCCAGCCCCAGCATTTT
CASSQEGGSFQPQHF
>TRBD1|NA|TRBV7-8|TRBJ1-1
TGTGCCAGCAGCTTAGAGACTCCGGGACAGGGAATCTCTGAAGCTTTCTTT
CASSLETPGQGISEAFF
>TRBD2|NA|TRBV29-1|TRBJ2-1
TGCAGCACTAAGCGGGGGGGTAACAATGAGCAGTTCTTC
CSTKRGGNNEQFF
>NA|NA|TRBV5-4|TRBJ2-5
TGTGCCAGCAGCTTAACAGGGATCCAAGAGACCCAGTACTTC
CASSLTGIQETQYF
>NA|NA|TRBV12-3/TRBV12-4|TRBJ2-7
TGTGCCAGCAGTTTGGCAGGTTGGAACGAGCAGTACTTC
CASSLAGWNEQYF
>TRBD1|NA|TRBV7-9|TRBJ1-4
TGTGCCAGCAGCCCCAGGGGGCGTAATGAAAAACTGTTTTTT
CASSPRGRNEKLFF
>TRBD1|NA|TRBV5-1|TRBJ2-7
TGCGCCAGCAGCAAACGGACAGGGGCCTACGAGCAGTACTTC
CASSKRTGAYEQYF
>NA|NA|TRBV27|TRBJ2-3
TGTGCCAGCAGTCCATACTCCGGAGCAGGGCGCACAGATACGCAGTATTTT
CASSPYSGAGRTDTQYF
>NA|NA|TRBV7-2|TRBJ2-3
TGTGCCAGCAGCCCTAACGCGGGTGGCACAGATACGCAGTATTTT
CASSPNAGGTDTQYF